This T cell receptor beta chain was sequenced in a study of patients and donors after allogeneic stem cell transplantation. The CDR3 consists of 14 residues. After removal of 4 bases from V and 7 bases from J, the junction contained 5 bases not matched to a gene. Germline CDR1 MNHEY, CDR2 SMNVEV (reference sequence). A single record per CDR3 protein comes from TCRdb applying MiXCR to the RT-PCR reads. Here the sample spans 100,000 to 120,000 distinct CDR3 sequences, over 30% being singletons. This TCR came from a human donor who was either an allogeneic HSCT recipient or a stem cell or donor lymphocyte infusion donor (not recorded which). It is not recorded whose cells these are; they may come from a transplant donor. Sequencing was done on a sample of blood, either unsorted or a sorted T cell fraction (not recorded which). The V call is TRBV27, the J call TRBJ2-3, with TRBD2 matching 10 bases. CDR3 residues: CASSSILAGNTQYF. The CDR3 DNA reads TGTGCCAGCAGTTCGATACTAGCGGGAAATACGCAGTATTTT.